This T cell receptor beta chain was identified in a study of technical replicates of blood from a few donors. The repertoire was sequenced with immunoSEQ multiplex PCR; TCRdb's copy has only in-frame clones and lacks some. The sample gives around 61,000 clones, approximately 86% of which show up once; about 4.8% is in the top ten. The material sequenced was PBMCs. This clonotype originated in a human donor in good health. Some clones in this sample may be carry-over from other donors' samples.

CDR3 sequence (DNA): TGTGCCAGCAGCACCGGACAGCCCTACGAGCAGTACTTC. Translating it yields CASSTGQPYEQYF. The rearrangement uses TRBV5-4 and TRBJ2-7; D may be TRBD1 (6 bases). Germline V CDR1 and CDR2: SGHNT, YYREEE (reference sequence). This CDR3 is built from 13 residues. V was shortened by 4 bases and J by 2 bases, with 10 bases between the two germline ends.